This T cell receptor beta chain is from a study of blood T cell repertoires in COVID-19. The wider study: The origin of the acute and convalescent COVID-19 samples was the United States, Italy and Spain. PBMCs, B-cell-depleted T cells, or T cells were the source of the cDNA or gDNA that made up the material.

V lost 2 bases to trimming and J lost 5 bases, with 12 bases between them. Germline-derived CDR1 and CDR2 are MGHDK and SYGVNS. The CDR3 spans 14 residues. Allocation to cohorts depended on clinical history reported by the participants. How the authors handled the data: Estimation of nucleated cell counts was performed using reference gene primer amplification. Sequencing was performed with immunoSEQ multiplex PCR; in TCRdb, only in-frame clones are kept and a portion is missing. The V and J calls and the clone size are those of that table, but D and trimming were determined from the DNA. The sample lists around 230,000 clones, 75% to 90% occurring once.

The sample taken for sequencing was PBMCs or T cells enriched from blood (not recorded which). This clonotype was sampled from a woman aged 40-49 years with acute COVID-19. The V and J genes are TRBV25-1 and TRBJ2-5, with TRBD2 as a possible D gene (5 bases). CDR3 in DNA: TGTGCCAGCAGTGAACCCCAGTCGGGGGAGACCCAGTACTTC. It specifies CASSEPQSGETQYF.